The text below deals with one TCR beta chain. Its antigen remains unknown. The ends were cut back, 10 bases at V and 3 bases at J, with 18 bases in the middle. Germline loops: CDR1 ENHRY, CDR2 SYGVKD. The CDR3 runs 14 residues. This sample was taken from a study of Graves' ophthalmopathy and Graves' hyperthyroidism. Excluded: other autoimmune disease, uncontrolled infection, pregnancy or lactation. Symptoms, serum thyroxine and TRAb, thyroid ultrasound, and orbital computed tomography formed the diagnostic basis. Amplified material comprised TCR beta CDR3 regions derived from RNA transcripts. HTBI primers primed a first-round RT-PCR, and a second-round multiplex PCR followed. Via MiXCR, TCRdb re-called the multiplex PCR reads, giving one row per CDR3 protein. This sample has some 160,000 distinct CDR3 sequences; 39% occur once, and the top ten carry approximately 9%. Study conclusions and caveats: At just under 71% sensitivity and approximately 74% specificity, the model predicted progression of the ophthalmopathy.

The sequence was obtained from a man under 40 with Graves' ophthalmopathy. Sequenced material: peripheral blood. The V gene is TRBV10-3, the J gene TRBJ1-2, with D unclear. CDR3 coding DNA: TGTGCCACCGCTCGCGAGGGTTCAGACTATGGCTACACCTTC. Its translation: CATAREGSDYGYTF.